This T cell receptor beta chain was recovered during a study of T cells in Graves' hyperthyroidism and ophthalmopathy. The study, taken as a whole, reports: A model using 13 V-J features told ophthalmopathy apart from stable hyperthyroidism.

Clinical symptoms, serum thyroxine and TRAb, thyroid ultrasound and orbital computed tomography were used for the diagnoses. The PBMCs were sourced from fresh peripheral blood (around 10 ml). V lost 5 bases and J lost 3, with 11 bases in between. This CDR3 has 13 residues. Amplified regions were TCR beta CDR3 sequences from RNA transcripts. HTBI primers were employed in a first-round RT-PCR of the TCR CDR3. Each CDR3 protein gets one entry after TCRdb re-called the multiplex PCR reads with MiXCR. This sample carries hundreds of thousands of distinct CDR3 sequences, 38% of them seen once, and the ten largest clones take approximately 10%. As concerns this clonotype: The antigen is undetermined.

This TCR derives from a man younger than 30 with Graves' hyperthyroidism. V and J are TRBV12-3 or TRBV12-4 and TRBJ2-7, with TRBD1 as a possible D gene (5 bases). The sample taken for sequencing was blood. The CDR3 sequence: CASSLDTLYEQYF. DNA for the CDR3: TGTGCCAGCAGTCTGGACACGCTCTACGAGCAGTACTTC.